These T cell receptor beta chains were read from a single sample in a study of blood T cell repertoires in COVID-19. The protocol was immunoSEQ multiplex PCR, while the TCRdb copy is restricted to in-frame clones and leaves out a portion. The data contain roughly 260,000 clones, around 90% of them singletons. Material for sequencing was peripheral blood. The receptors were sampled from a person under 35 with COVID-19, enrolled during active disease. The CDR3 runs from the conserved cysteine through the conserved F or W. The D gene is left open where the match is weak. For some rows the clone size is stated as once, few or many, or as a class when expanded; others skip it.

v_gene,j_gene,d_gene,len,abundance,CDR3nt,CDR3aa
TRBV25-1,TRBJ1-2,.,14,.,TGTGCCAGCATGTCCGGGTTATCCCACTATGGCTACACCTTC,CASMSGLSHYGYTF
TRBV6-4,TRBJ2-2,.,14,.,TGTGCCAGCAGTGATACCGGGGGCACCGGGGAGCTGTTTTTT,CASSDTGGTGELFF
TRBV7-2,TRBJ2-7,.,17,.,TGTGCCAGCAGCTTAGGGAGAGGCGGTCAGGGGACCTACGAGCAGTACTTC,CASSLGRGGQGTYEQYF
TRBV2,TRBJ1-4,TRBD1,16,once,TGTGCCAGCAGAATAGACAGGGGGGCAACTAATGAAAAACTGTTTTTT,CASRIDRGATNEKLFF
TRBV12-3/TRBV12-4,TRBJ2-1,.,12,once,TGTGCCAGCAGTCGACTTCACAATGAGCAGTTCTTC,CASSRLHNEQFF
TRBV28,TRBJ1-3,.,15,.,TGTGCCAGCAGTTTGGGGGGGATGAGTGGAAACACCATATATTTT,CASSLGGMSGNTIYF
TRBV5-8,TRBJ1-1,.,11,.,TGTGCCAGTAGCCCTCCCCTGTCAGCTTTCTTT,CASSPPLSAFF
TRBV4-2,TRBJ1-2,.,16,.,TGTGCCAGCAGCCAAGGTGAGGACAGCTCTAACTATGGCTACACCTTC,CASSQGEDSSNYGYTF
TRBV15,TRBJ2-5,.,11,.,TGTGCCGTACGGGGCCAAGAGACCCAGTACTTC,CAVRGQETQYF
TRBV7-2,TRBJ1-5,.,14,few,TGTGCCAGCAGCGGTCAGGGTAGCAATCAGCCCCAGCATTTT,CASSGQGSNQPQHF
TRBV6-5,TRBJ1-1,.,15,.,TGTGCCAGCAGTACCTGGAGCGGGTTAAACACTGAAGCTTTCTTT,CASSTWSGLNTEAFF
TRBV28,TRBJ1-2,.,13,.,TGTGCCAGCAGTCTCGACCGGGTGTATGGCTACACCTTC,CASSLDRVYGYTF
TRBV5-1,TRBJ2-3,TRBD2,15,.,TGCGCCAGCACCGGACTAGCGGTTGTTACAGATACGCAGTATTTT,CASTGLAVVTDTQYF
TRBV4-1,TRBJ2-2,TRBD1,17,.,TGCGCCAGCAGCCAACGCAAGACAGGGGGGGACACCGGGGAGCTGTTTTTT,CASSQRKTGGDTGELFF
TRBV4-2,TRBJ2-3,TRBD2,17,once,TGTGCCAGCAGCCAAGATACTAGCGGGAGTCTTACAGATACGCAGTATTTT,CASSQDTSGSLTDTQYF
TRBV9,TRBJ2-1,TRBD2,16,.,TGTGCCAGCAGCGTAGAGCTAGCGGTAGCCTACAATGAGCAGTTCTTC,CASSVELAVAYNEQFF